This T cell receptor beta chain was identified in a study of cytomegalovirus exposure and HLA in healthy donors. The ends were cut back, 4 bases at V and 5 bases at J, with 18 bases in the middle. CDR1 SGDLS and CDR2 YYNGEE come from the germline V gene. The CDR3 has 15 residues. The method was immunoSEQ multiplex PCR; TCRdb's version includes in-frame clones alone and lacks a portion of them. Among 75,000 to 100,000 clones, about 96% were seen once, and the ten largest hold less than 0.8%. The clonotype comes from a man aged 18 to 29 in good health and CMV-seronegative. The gene calls are TRBV9 and TRBJ2-5; D perhaps matches TRBD1 (6 bases). Source material: PBMCs. The CDR3 nucleotides are TGTGCCAGCAGCCCAGGCCTCAGGGGTCTGGAGACCCAGTACTTC. Translating gives CASSPGLRGLETQYF.